This T cell receptor (beta chain) was recorded in a study of CD8+ T cells in alopecia areata. Study summary: Administration of oral tofacitinib to treated patients was at 5 to 10 mg twice daily.

As part of sample collection, lesional scalp punch biopsies and peripheral blood were taken from alopecia areata patients. Germline V gene lookup returns CDR1 SGHTA and CDR2 FQGNSA. The V end was cut by 5 bases, the J end by 3 bases, with 15 bases between. The CDR3 length is 15 residues. Study findings and constraints: When scalp samples are sequenced, resident alphabeta T cells of normal skin are also captured. Possibly because of HLA-related factors, TCR sharing was less clear across patients than in mice.

cDNA prepared by RNA extraction and subsequent reverse transcription served as the template for sequencing. TCRdb's table, derived via immunoSEQ multiplex PCR, lists solely in-frame clones and lacks some. The table records 100,000 to 150,000 clones, around three fifths of them present only once. This clone has a count of ten or more. Antigen specificity is unknown. Sequencing was performed on CD4+ T cells sorted from blood, taken at week 0. V is TRBV7-2 and J is TRBJ2-3; D remains unclear. This sequence originates from a human donor with alopecia areata. CDR3 sequence: CASSHDGLVTDTQYF. The CDR3 region has the DNA TGTGCCAGCAGCCACGACGGCCTAGTGACAGATACGCAGTATTTT.